The 25 T cell receptor beta chains listed next were all sequenced from one sample in a study of blood T cell repertoires in COVID-19. TCRdb's copy holds only in-frame clones and misses some; the assay was immunoSEQ multiplex PCR. The sample has about 130,000 clones; around 86% are singletons. Sequencing used peripheral blood. The receptors here all came from a woman older than 75 with acute or convalescent COVID-19.

The chain is built from TRBV2 and TRBJ1-1; TRBD1 is a possible D gene (6 bases). Per germline, CDR1 SNHLY and CDR2 FYNNEI. The V gene lost 5 bases and the J gene lost 0 bases, with 22 bases spanning the gap. The CDR3 spans 18 residues. CDR3 loop: CASSSSGLGGSVNTEAFF. CDR3 bases: TGTGCCAGCAGTTCATCTGGGTTAGGGGGATCGGTGAACACTGAAGCTTTCTTT.

The chain employs TRBV7-2 and TRBJ2-7; tentatively, D is TRBD1 (7 bases). In germline, CDR1 is SGHTA, CDR2 FQGNSA. The V gene lost 5 bases and the J gene lost 3 bases, with 17 bases spanning the gap. The CDR3 runs 15 residues. For the CDR3, the DNA is TGTGCCAGCAGCCAGGGGGGACAGCCCTACTACGAGCAGTACTTC. Translation gives CASSQGGQPYYEQYF.

This clone was seen more than once but under ten times. The chain recombines TRBV27 with TRBJ1-2; D perhaps matches TRBD1 (5 bases). Deletions cut 6 bases from V and 4 bases from J, with 15 bases between. The CDR3 is made up of 14 amino acids. Germline-derived CDR1 and CDR2 are MNHEY and SMNVEV (reference sequence). The CDR3 DNA sequence: TGTGCCAGCAGAGCAGGACGGGGGGGCTATGGCTACACCTTC. It translates to CASRAGRGGYGYTF.

The chain carries TRBV5-1 and TRBJ1-1; D uncertain. The CDR3 extends over 14 amino acids. V gave up 4 bases and J gave up 1 base, with 11 bases separating them. CDR1 and CDR2 (germline): SGHRS, YFSETQ. CDR3 DNA: TGCGCCAGCAGCCCGGGGAGGAGGAACACTGAAGCTTTCTTT. This encodes CASSPGRRNTEAFF. Full variable domain (outside the CDR3, taken from reference TRBV5-1 and TRBJ1-1): KAGVTQTPRYLIKTRGQQVTLSCSPISGHRSVSWYQQTPGQGLQFLFEYFSETQRNKGNFPGRFSGRQFSNSRSEMNVSTLELGDSALYLCASSPGRRNTEAFFGQGTRLTVV.

This rearrangement joins TRBV7-8 to TRBJ1-3; maybe TRBD1 (5 bases). Trimming removed 1 base from V and 0 bases from J, with 13 bases in between. CDR3 length equals 17 residues. The germline V gene encodes CDR1 SGHVS and CDR2 FQNEAQ. CDR3 DNA: TGTGCCAGCAGCTTAGAGATAGGGGTAACCTCTGGAAACACCATATATTTT. Encoded protein: CASSLEIGVTSGNTIYF. The whole variable domain, remainder taken from reference TRBV7-8 and TRBJ1-3, is GAGVSQSPRYKVAKRGQDVALRCDPISGHVSLFWYQQALGQGPEFLTYFQNEAQLDKSGLPSDRFFAERPEGSVSTLKIQRTQQEDSAVYLCASSLEIGVTSGNTIYFGEGSWLTVV.

V gene TRBV6-5 combines with J gene TRBJ1-2, with 8 bases matching TRBD1. Germline V gene sequence: CDR1 MNHEY, CDR2 SVGAGI. Germline trimming cut 6 bases from V and 0 bases from J; bases unmatched to any gene: 3. The CDR3 consists of 14 residues. The CDR3 DNA reads as TGTGCCAGCAGGAGGGACAGGACTAACTATGGCTACACCTTC. It translates to CASRRDRTNYGYTF.

The rearrangement joins TRBV5-4 to TRBJ2-3; TRBD1 matches 12 bases. From germline, CDR1 is SGHNT and CDR2 YYREEE (reference sequence). There are 16 residues in the CDR3. Trimming cost V 1 base and J 6 bases; bases outside gene matches: 6. The CDR3 loop reads CASSLRDRGLSDTQYF. CDR3 DNA sequence: TGTGCCAGCAGCTTGAGGGACAGGGGGCTATCGGATACGCAGTATTTT.

This clone was found once. This rearrangement joins TRBV6-1 to TRBJ2-6; no reliable D call. This CDR3 comprises 16 residues. Trimming pared 4 bases from V and 2 bases from J, leaving 12 bases between. The germline V gene encodes CDR1 MNHNS and CDR2 SASEGT. In DNA, the CDR3 is TGTGCCAGCAGTGGCCCCCGGTCAACTGGGGCCAACGTCCTGACTTTC. It codes for CASSGPRSTGANVLTF.

The rearrangement uses TRBV19 and TRBJ1-1; 9 bases agree with TRBD1. This CDR3 is 15 amino acids long. Germline values: CDR1 LNHDA, CDR2 SQIVND (reference sequence). The trim removed 5 bases at V and 0 bases at J, leaving 4 bases unmatched. CDR3 bases: TGTGCCAGTAGTTGGACAGGGGTGTTGAACACTGAAGCTTTCTTT. Its protein is CASSWTGVLNTEAFF. Together with reference TRBV19 and TRBJ1-1, the CDR3 gives the full variable domain: DGGITQSPKYLFRKEGQNVTLSCEQNLNHDAMYWYRQDPGQGLRLIYYSQIVNDFQKGDIAEGYSVSREKKESFPLTVTSAQKNPTAFYLCASSWTGVLNTEAFFGQGTRLTVV.

V gene TRBV2 combines with J gene TRBJ2-3; D perhaps matches TRBD2 (6 bases). Looked up from germline, CDR1 is SNHLY and CDR2 is FYNNEI. The V gene lost 8 bases and the J gene lost 5 bases, with 17 bases spanning the gap. The CDR3 loop spans 14 amino acids. Here the CDR3 reads CASAGTAQGDTQYF. The DNA of the CDR3 is TGTGCCAGCGCCGGGACTGCCCAAGGAGATACGCAGTATTTT.

This clone showed up just once. The CDR3 spells CASIRQGSTEAFF. The DNA for the CDR3 is TGTGCCAGCATCCGCCAGGGGAGCACTGAAGCTTTCTTT. The chain is built from TRBV6-5 and TRBJ1-1; perhaps TRBD1 as D (6 bases). The CDR3 is 13 amino acids. Germline assignment: CDR1 MNHEY and CDR2 SVGAGI. Trimming stripped 7 bases from V and 4 bases from J, with 13 bases between.

The genes are TRBV28 and TRBJ1-6; D not certain. Germline CDR1 reads MDHEN; CDR2 reads SYDVKM. Deletions cut 6 bases from V and 6 bases from J, with 3 bases between. The CDR3 covers 11 residues. DNA of the CDR3: TGTGCCAGCAGCCTTAATTCACCCCTCCACTTT. Encoded protein: CASSLNSPLHF.

This chain uses TRBV12-5 with TRBJ2-7; D possibly corresponds to TRBD1 (5 bases). Between the trimmed V and J ends, which lost 0 bases and 2 bases, there was a span of 17 bases. The CDR3 length is 17 residues. The germline CDR1 and CDR2 sequences are LGHNT and FRNRAP. CDR3 nucleotides: TGTGCTAGTGGTTTGGTAGGATATGAGACAGAGGCCTACGAGCAGTACTTC. Translation gives CASGLVGYETEAYEQYF.

The gene calls are TRBV5-1 and TRBJ1-1; 7 positions agree with TRBD1. Germline lookup yields CDR1 SGHRS and CDR2 YFSETQ. This CDR3 region has 15 residues. V gave up 0 bases and J gave up 6 bases; unmatched junction bases: 8. CDR3 sequence (DNA): TGCGCCAGCAGCTTGGCGCAGGGGGGTGGCCCTGAAGCTTTCTTT. Encoded protein: CASSLAQGGGPEAFF.

The V call is TRBV20-1, the J call TRBJ1-2, with a tentative D call TRBD1 (5 bases). This CDR3 comprises 11 residues. Germline CDR1 DFQATT, CDR2 SNEGSKA (reference sequence). The V end was cut by 5 bases, the J end by 10 bases, with 14 bases between. CDR3 sequence (DNA): TGCAGTGCTCCCCGTGGGGCCATCTACACCTTC. Its translation is CSAPRGAIYTF.

This chain connects TRBV5-1 to TRBJ1-2; tentatively, D is TRBD1 (6 bases). There are 15 residues in the CDR3. The V and J ends lost 8 bases and 2 bases respectively, with 19 bases between them. Germline-derived CDR1 and CDR2 are SGHRS and YFSETQ. Here the CDR3 reads CASALENRVNYGYTF. The CDR3 nucleotides read TGCGCCAGTGCTTTGGAGAACAGGGTCAACTATGGCTACACCTTC.

J is TRBJ2-3 and V is TRBV5-1; 8 bases align to TRBD1. With 4 bases clipped from V and 4 bases from J, the junction kept 8 bases outside the gene matches. The CDR3 runs 15 residues. Germline loops: CDR1 SGHRS, CDR2 YFSETQ. The CDR3 loop reads CASSIGQGTPDTQYF. In DNA, the CDR3 is TGCGCCAGCAGCATAGGACAGGGTACCCCAGATACGCAGTATTTT. Complete variable domain (other parts from reference TRBV5-1 and TRBJ2-3): KAGVTQTPRYLIKTRGQQVTLSCSPISGHRSVSWYQQTPGQGLQFLFEYFSETQRNKGNFPGRFSGRQFSNSRSEMNVSTLELGDSALYLCASSIGQGTPDTQYFGPGTRLTVL.

This clone occurred once. This sequence joins TRBV19 and TRBJ2-3; TRBD1 matches 8 bases. With V trimmed by 5 bases and J by 4 bases, 5 bases remained unmatched. Germline V gives CDR1 LNHDA, CDR2 SQIVND (reference sequence). The CDR3 is 14 residues long. The CDR3 nucleotides read TGTGCCAGTAGTGAGGACAGGGTGGCAGATACGCAGTATTTT. This translates into CASSEDRVADTQYF.

This chain joins TRBV11-3 and TRBJ1-1; no reliable D call. V was cut by 1 base and J by 5 bases, with 8 bases left in between. The germline V gene has CDR1 SGHNT and CDR2 YENEEA. CDR3 length: 13 amino acids. The CDR3 reads CASSLVGWTEAFF. CDR3 DNA sequence: TGTGCCAGCAGCTTAGTCGGTTGGACTGAAGCTTTCTTT.

The rearrangement uses TRBV7-2 and TRBJ1-5; the D gene is possibly TRBD1 (5 bases). Between the trimmed V and J ends, which lost 2 bases and 6 bases, there was a span of 8 bases. There are 13 residues in the CDR3. Germline CDR1 and CDR2: SGHTA and FQGNSA. The CDR3 reads CASSLPGRQPQHF. The CDR3 DNA sequence: TGTGCCAGCAGCTTACCAGGGCGTCAGCCCCAGCATTTT.

This clone was observed a single time. This rearrangement joins TRBV11-2 to TRBJ2-7; tentatively, D is TRBD2 (6 bases). With 1 base removed from V and 1 base from J, the gap between germline ends came to 8 bases. The CDR3 extends over 14 amino acids. Germline values: CDR1 SGHAT, CDR2 FQNNGV. The DNA of the CDR3 is TGTGCCAGCAGCTTAGCCGGGGGTTCCTACGAGCAGTACTTC. Translation gives CASSLAGGSYEQYF.

DNA for the CDR3: TGCGCCAGCAGCTTGGACCGACAGGGGGAATCACCCCTCCACTTT. Its translation: CASSLDRQGESPLHF. The rearrangement uses TRBV5-1 and TRBJ1-6, with 9 nucleotides matching TRBD1. V was pared by 0 bases and J by 10 bases, with 5 bases of the junction left unmatched. CDR3 length: 15 amino acids. CDR1 and CDR2 (germline): SGHRS, YFSETQ.

The chain joins TRBV6-5 to TRBJ1-1; D is ambiguous. Germline V CDR1 and CDR2: MNHEY, SVGAGI. The CDR3 sequence is 14 residues long. Trimming left V 2 bases short and J 4 bases short, with 11 bases between. CDR3 protein: CASSYEVKFTEAFF. The CDR3 nucleotides read TGTGCCAGCAGTTACGAGGTGAAGTTCACTGAAGCTTTCTTT.

The CDR3 DNA reads TGTGCCAGTAGTATAGGATTGCAGTCCTATAATTCACCCCTCCACTTT. Translating it yields CASSIGLQSYNSPLHF. The rearrangement joins TRBV19 to TRBJ1-6; D ambiguous. Trimming took 1 base from V and 1 from J, leaving 8 bases between them. From germline, CDR1 is LNHDA and CDR2 SQIVND (reference sequence). The CDR3 runs 16 residues.

This chain joins TRBV20-1 and TRBJ1-2, with D possibly TRBD1 on 5 matching bases. V was shortened by 3 bases and J by 8 bases, with 13 bases between the two germline ends. Per the germline V gene, CDR1 is DFQATT and CDR2 is SNEGSKA (reference sequence). The CDR3 runs 12 residues. The CDR3 loop is CSASVPGGGYTF. The CDR3 DNA follows: TGCAGTGCTAGTGTCCCGGGGGGGGGCTACACCTTC.